The next 7 T cell receptor beta chains were all read from a single sample in a study of blood T cell repertoires in COVID-19. Only in-frame clones appear in the TCRdb table, and some are missing; sequencing was by immunoSEQ multiplex PCR. The sample lists approximately 100,000 clones, 70% to 90% occurring once. Sequenced input: peripheral blood. The receptors shown here come from a woman aged 55-75 years with acute or convalescent COVID-19.

The chain uses TRBV29-1 and TRBJ1-1; D unresolved. V lost 7 bases to trimming and J lost 0 bases, with 12 bases between them. The CDR3 length is 13 residues. Germline CDR1 reads SQVTM; CDR2 reads ANQGSEA. The CDR3 here is CSGRPEMNTEAFF. CDR3 bases: TGCAGCGGGAGGCCAGAGATGAACACTGAAGCTTTCTTT.

V and J are TRBV7-9 and TRBJ2-1, with no clear D. The CDR3 consists of 14 residues. Between the trimmed V and J ends, which lost 1 base and 2 bases, there was a span of 6 bases. Germline V gene sequence: CDR1 SEHNR, CDR2 FQNEAQ (reference sequence). CDR3 residues: CASSLDSPYNEQFF. The CDR3 DNA follows: TGTGCCAGCAGCTTAGACAGTCCCTACAATGAGCAGTTCTTC.

The CDR3 spells CASILAGGQETQYF. The CDR3 DNA reads as TGTGCCAGCATCTTAGCGGGGGGGCAAGAGACCCAGTACTTC. This sequence joins TRBV2 and TRBJ2-5; 11 bases line up with TRBD2. Looked up from germline, CDR1 is SNHLY and CDR2 is FYNNEI. J was trimmed by 2 bases and V by 7 bases; bases with no gene match: 3. The CDR3 loop spans 14 amino acids.

The chain couples TRBV28 to TRBJ1-1; TRBD1 matches at 7 bases. The CDR3 sequence is 15 residues long. The germline V gene encodes CDR1 MDHEN and CDR2 SYDVKM. V lost 5 bases to trimming and J lost 4 bases; unmatched junction nucleotides: 10. The CDR3 spells CASSPSTGSPTEAFF. CDR3 DNA sequence: TGTGCCAGCAGTCCCTCGACAGGGTCGCCCACTGAAGCTTTCTTT.

The chain employs TRBV7-8 and TRBJ2-5; D gene ambiguous. V was clipped by 5 bases and J by 5 bases, with 12 bases between them. Germline lookup yields CDR1 SGHVS and CDR2 FQNEAQ. The CDR3 extends over 13 amino acids. The CDR3 spells CASSNSFGETQYF. CDR3 bases: TGTGCCAGCAGCAATAGCTTTGGTGAGACCCAGTACTTC.

The chain carries TRBV12-3 or TRBV12-4 and TRBJ1-2; possible D gene TRBD1, 5 bases. This CDR3 comprises 12 residues. V was shortened by 3 bases and J by 8 bases, with 10 bases between the two germline ends. CDR3 bases: TGTGCCAGCAGTTTTGGGGGAGGCGGCTACACCTTC. Amino acids: CASSFGGGGYTF.

The J gene is TRBJ1-6, the V gene TRBV9; 7 bases align to TRBD1. CDR1 SGDLS and CDR2 YYNGEE come from the germline V gene. This CDR3 is built from 12 residues. Trimming took 2 bases from V and 11 from J; bases not matched to a gene: 1. The CDR3 reads CASSVTGAPLHF. The CDR3 DNA reads as TGTGCCAGCAGCGTTACAGGGGCACCCCTCCACTTT.